The rows below give T cell receptor beta chains drawn from one sample of a study of tumor-infiltrating lymphocytes in localized non-small cell lung cancer. Clones were sequenced by immunoSEQ multiplex PCR, and TCRdb holds only the in-frame ones, with some missing. The profile shows about 13,000 clones, 79% of them singletons. Input material: lung tumor tissue. Receptors were obtained from a human donor with non-small cell lung cancer. The CDR3 runs from the conserved cysteine through the conserved F or W.

v_gene	j_gene	CDR3aa
TRBV4-2	TRBJ1-4	CASSQDGNEKLFF
TRBV9	TRBJ2-7	CASSVGSVVLDEQYF
TRBV6-1	TRBJ2-7	CASTPNRDEQYF
TRBV5-4	TRBJ2-7	CASSSPGQGAWEQYF
TRBV2	TRBJ1-5	CASSVTGGNNQPQHF
TRBV5-4	TRBJ2-1	CASSGLAVEQFF
TRBV6-1	TRBJ2-5	CASSGGQARSQETQYF
TRBV6-5	TRBJ1-6	CASSNYRGTNSPLHF
TRBV7-2	TRBJ2-1	CASSFGNYNEQFF
TRBV5-1	TRBJ1-5	CASSLEERTAGQPQHF
TRBV7-2	TRBJ2-1	CASSLRSGSGEQFF
TRBV9	TRBJ2-3	CASSVTSGPSTDTQYF
TRBV5-6	TRBJ2-3	CASSPHGGADTQYF
TRBV7-9	TRBJ1-2	CASSLGPLNYGYTF
TRBV5-1	TRBJ2-1	CASSVLALSSYNEQFF
TRBV6-5	TRBJ2-2	CASSSRQGAWTGELFF